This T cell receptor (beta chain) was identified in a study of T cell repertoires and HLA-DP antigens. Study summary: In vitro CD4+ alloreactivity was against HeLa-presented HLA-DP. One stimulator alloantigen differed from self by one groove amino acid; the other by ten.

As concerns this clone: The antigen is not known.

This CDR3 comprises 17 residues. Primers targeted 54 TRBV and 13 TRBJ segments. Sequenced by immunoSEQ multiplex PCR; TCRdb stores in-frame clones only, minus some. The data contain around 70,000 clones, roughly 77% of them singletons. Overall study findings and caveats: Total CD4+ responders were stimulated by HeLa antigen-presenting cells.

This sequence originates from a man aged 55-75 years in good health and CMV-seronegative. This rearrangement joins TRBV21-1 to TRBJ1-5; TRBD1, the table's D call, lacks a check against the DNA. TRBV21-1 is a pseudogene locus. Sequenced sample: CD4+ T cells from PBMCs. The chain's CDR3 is CASSKGSSDISNQPQHF. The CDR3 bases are TGTGCCAGCAGCAAAGGGTCCTCGGACATTAGCAATCAGCCCCAGCATTTT.